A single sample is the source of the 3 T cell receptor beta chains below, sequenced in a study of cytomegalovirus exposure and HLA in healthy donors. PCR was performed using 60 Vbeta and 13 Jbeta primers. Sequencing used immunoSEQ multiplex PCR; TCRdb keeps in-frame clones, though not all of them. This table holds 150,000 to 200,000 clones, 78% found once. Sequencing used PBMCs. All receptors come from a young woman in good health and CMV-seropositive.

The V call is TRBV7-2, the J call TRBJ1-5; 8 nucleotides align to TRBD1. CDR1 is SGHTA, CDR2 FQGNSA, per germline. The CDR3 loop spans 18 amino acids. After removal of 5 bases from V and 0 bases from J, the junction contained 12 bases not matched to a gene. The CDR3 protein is CASSHDRGNPNSNQPQHF. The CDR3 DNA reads TGTGCCAGCAGCCACGACAGGGGCAATCCTAATAGCAATCAGCCCCAGCATTTT.

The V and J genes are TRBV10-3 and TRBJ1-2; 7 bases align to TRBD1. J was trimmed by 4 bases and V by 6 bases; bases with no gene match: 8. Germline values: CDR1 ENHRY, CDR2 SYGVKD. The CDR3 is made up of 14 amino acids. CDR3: CAIRRQGQLYGYTF. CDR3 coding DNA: TGTGCCATCAGACGACAGGGCCAACTCTATGGCTACACCTTC.

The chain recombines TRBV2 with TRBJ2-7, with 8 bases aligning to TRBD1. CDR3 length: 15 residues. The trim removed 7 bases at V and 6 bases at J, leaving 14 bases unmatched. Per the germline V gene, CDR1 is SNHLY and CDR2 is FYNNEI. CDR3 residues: CASTEVTGAVGEQYF. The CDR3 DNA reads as TGTGCCAGCACTGAGGTGACAGGGGCCGTGGGCGAGCAGTACTTC. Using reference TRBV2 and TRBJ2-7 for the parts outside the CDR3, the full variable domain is EPEVTQTPSHQVTQMGQEVILRCVPISNHLYFYWYRQILGQKVEFLVSFYNNEISEKSEIFDDQFSVERPDGSNFTLKIRSTKLEDSAMYFCASTEVTGAVGEQYFGPGTRLTVT.